This T cell receptor beta chain was observed in a study of blood T cell repertoires in COVID-19. The data were produced by immunoSEQ multiplex PCR, yet TCRdb's version contains in-frame clones alone and is incomplete. The data hold over 140,000 clones, with roughly 80% observed a single time. Germline-derived CDR1 and CDR2 are SGHVS and FQNEAQ. Trimming cost V 2 bases and J 0 bases, with 16 bases left between them. The CDR3 runs 17 residues. The rearrangement uses TRBV7-8 and TRBJ1-1; D may be TRBD1 (5 bases). This sequence was found in a woman aged 55-70 years with acute or convalescent COVID-19. The sample comprised peripheral blood. The CDR3 here is CASSLRGVGPMNTEAFF. CDR3 in DNA: TGTGCCAGCAGCTTACGGGGGGTCGGGCCTATGAACACTGAAGCTTTCTTT.